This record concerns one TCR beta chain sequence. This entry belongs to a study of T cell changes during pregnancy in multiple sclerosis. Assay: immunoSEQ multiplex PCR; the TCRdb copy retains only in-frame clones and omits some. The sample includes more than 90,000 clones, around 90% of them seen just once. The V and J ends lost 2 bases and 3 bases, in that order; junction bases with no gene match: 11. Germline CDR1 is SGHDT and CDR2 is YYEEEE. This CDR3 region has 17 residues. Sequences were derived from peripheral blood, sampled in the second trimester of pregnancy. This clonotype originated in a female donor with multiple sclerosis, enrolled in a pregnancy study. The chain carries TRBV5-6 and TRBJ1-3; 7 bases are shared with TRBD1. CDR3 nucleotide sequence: TGTGCCAGCAGCTTAATCTTCGGGACAGTGAATGGAAACACCATATATTTT. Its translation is CASSLIFGTVNGNTIYF.